The clone carrying this TCR beta chain was recorded many times. These data come from a study of tumor-infiltrating lymphocytes in primary liver carcinoma. Extraction of RNA together with DNA used roughly 20-33 mg of unsorted bulk tissue. Constant-region priming of 500 ng total RNA yielded TCR beta cDNA. Investigators got TCR beta libraries out of three nested multiplex PCR rounds, done with slightly modified ARM-PCR. PCR rounds one and two used TRBV1-TRBV30 forward primers with a C-beta reverse primer for 10 cycles each. Each CDR3 protein is one row after TCRdb ran MiXCR on the multiplex PCR reads. Of 95,000 to 150,000 distinct CDR3 sequences in the sample, under 65% were seen once. The CDR3 length is 14 residues. In germline, CDR1 is SGHNT, CDR2 YYREEE (reference sequence). Trimming shortened V by 2 bases and J by 5 bases, and 13 bases separated the two germline ends.

The rearrangement links TRBV5-4 to TRBJ2-5; the D gene is possibly TRBD2 (6 bases). This TCR derives from an older woman with primary liver carcinoma and hepatitis B virus infection. Sequencing input: liver tumor tissue from sampling region 3. As for subset: tumor region T3, left-lateral pole. In nucleotides, the CDR3 is TGTGCCAGCAGCTTAGTTGAAGGGAGGGAGACCCAGTACTTC. As protein: CASSLVEGRETQYF.